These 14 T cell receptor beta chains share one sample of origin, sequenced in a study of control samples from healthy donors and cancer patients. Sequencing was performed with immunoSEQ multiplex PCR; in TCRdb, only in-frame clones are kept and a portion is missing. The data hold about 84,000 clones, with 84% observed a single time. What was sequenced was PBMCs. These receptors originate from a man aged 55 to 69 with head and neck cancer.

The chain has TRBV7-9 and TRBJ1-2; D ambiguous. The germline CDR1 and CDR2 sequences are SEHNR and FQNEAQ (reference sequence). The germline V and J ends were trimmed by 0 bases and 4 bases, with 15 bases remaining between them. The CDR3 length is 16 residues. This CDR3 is CASSLALTLPGYGYTF. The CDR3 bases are TGTGCCAGCAGCTTAGCTCTGACCTTACCCGGCTATGGCTACACCTTC. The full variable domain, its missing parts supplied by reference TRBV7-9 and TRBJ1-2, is DTGVSQNPRHKITKRGQNVTFRCDPISEHNRLYWYRQTLGQGPEFLTYFQNEAQLEKSRLLSDRFSAERPKGSFSTLEIQRTEQGDSAMYLCASSLALTLPGYGYTFGSGTRLTVV.

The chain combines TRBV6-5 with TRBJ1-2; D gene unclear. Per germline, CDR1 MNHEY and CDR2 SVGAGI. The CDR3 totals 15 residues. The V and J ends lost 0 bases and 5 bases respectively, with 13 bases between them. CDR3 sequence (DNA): TGTGCCAGCAGTTACTCTCTTCCAGGACGTTATGGCTACACCTTC. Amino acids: CASSYSLPGRYGYTF.

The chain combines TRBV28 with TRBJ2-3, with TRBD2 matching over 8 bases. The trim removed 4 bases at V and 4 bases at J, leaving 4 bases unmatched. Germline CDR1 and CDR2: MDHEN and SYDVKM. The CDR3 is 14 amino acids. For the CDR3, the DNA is TGTGCCAGCAGTTCGGGGGGGGTTGCAGATACGCAGTATTTT. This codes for CASSSGGVADTQYF.

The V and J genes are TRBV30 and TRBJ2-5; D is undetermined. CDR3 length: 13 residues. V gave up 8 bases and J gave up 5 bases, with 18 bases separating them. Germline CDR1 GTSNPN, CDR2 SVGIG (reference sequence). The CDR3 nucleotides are TGTGCCCACTCAGGCGTAACCGCGGAGACCCAGTACTTC. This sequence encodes CAHSGVTAETQYF. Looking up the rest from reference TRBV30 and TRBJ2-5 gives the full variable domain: SQTIHQWPATLVQPVGSPLSLECTVEGTSNPNLYWYRQAAGRGLQLLFYSVGIGQISSEVPQNLSASRPQDRQFILSSKKLLLSDSGFYLCAHSGVTAETQYFGPGTRLLVL.

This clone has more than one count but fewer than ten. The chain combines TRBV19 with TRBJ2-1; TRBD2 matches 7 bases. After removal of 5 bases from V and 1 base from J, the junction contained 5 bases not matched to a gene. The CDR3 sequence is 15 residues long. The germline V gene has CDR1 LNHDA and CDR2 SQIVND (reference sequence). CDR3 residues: CASSGLAASYNEQFF. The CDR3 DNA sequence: TGTGCCAGTAGTGGCCTAGCGGCTTCCTACAATGAGCAGTTCTTC.

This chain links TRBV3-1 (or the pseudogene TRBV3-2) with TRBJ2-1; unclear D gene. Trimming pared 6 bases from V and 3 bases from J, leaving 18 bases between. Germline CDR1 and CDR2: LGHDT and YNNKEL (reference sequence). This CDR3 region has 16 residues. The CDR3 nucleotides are TGTGCCAGCAGACAAAGGATGGGTAGAGACTACAATGAGCAGTTCTTC. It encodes CASRQRMGRDYNEQFF.

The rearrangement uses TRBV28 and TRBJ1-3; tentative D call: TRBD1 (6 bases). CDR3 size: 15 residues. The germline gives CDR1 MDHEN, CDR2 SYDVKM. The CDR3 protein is CATSGGLGTGNTIYF. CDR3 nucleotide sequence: TGTGCTACGTCGGGGGGGCTCGGAACTGGAAACACCATATATTTT.

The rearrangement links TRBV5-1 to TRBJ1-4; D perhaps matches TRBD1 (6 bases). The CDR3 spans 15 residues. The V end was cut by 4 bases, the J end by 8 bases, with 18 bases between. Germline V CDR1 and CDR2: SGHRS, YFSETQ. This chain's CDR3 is CASSPQGGSGEKLFF. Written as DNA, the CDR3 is TGCGCCAGCAGCCCACAGGGTGGGTCGGGAGAAAAACTGTTTTTT.

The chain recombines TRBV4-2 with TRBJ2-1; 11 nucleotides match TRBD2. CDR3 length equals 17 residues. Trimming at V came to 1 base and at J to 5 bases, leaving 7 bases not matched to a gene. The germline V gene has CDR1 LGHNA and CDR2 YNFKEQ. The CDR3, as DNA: TGTGCCAGCAGCCAAGGGGGAACGGGACTAGCGGACAATGAGCAGTTCTTC. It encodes CASSQGGTGLADNEQFF.

CDR3 sequence: CASSYGVGDGAEAFF. In DNA, the CDR3 is TGTGCCAGCAGTTACGGTGTGGGGGACGGCGCTGAAGCTTTCTTT. The chain combines TRBV6-6 with TRBJ1-1; possibly TRBD1 for D (5 bases). Germline V CDR1 and CDR2: MNHNY, SVGAGI (reference sequence). This CDR3 is built from 15 residues. V was pared by 2 bases and J by 6 bases, with 16 bases between.

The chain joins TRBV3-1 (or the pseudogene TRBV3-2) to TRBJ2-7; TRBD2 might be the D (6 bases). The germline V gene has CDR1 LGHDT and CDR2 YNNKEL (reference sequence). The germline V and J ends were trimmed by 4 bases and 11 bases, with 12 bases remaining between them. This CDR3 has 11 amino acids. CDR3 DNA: TGTGCCAGCAGCCGACTAAGGGAGGAGTACTTC. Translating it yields CASSRLREEYF.

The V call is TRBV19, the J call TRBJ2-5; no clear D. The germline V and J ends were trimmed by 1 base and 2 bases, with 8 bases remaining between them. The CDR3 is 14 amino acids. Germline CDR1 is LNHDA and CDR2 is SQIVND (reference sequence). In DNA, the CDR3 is TGTGCCAGTAGTATAGGCGGATTTCAAGAGACCCAGTACTTC. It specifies CASSIGGFQETQYF.

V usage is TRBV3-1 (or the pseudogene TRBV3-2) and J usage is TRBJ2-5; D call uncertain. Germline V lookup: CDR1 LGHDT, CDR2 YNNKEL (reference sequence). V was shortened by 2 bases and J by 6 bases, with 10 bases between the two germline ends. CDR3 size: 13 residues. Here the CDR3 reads CASSQRAPQTQYF. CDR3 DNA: TGTGCCAGCAGCCAAAGGGCCCCCCAGACCCAGTACTTC.

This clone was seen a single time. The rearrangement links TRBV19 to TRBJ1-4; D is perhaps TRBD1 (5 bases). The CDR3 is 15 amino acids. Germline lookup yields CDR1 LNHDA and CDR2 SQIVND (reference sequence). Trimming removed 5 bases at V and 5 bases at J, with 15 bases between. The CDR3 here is CASSLPTESNEKLFF. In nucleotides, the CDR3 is TGTGCCAGTAGTCTGCCGACAGAGTCCAATGAAAAACTGTTTTTT.